Many counts were recorded for the clone carrying this T cell receptor (beta chain). Antigen unknown. The sample is drawn from a study of T-cell reconstitution after alpha-beta-depleted transplantation in children. As it was prepared, the TCRbeta library received unique molecular identifiers. One entry per CDR3 protein results from TCRdb running MiXCR on the PCR reads. The top ten clones hold 27% of a sample with more than 400,000 distinct CDR3 sequences, over 40% of them seen once. V gave up 2 bases and J gave up 4 bases, with 11 bases separating them. The germline gives CDR1 DFQATT, CDR2 SNEGSKA (reference sequence). The CDR3 has 14 residues. The study's findings and limits: Hyperexpanded clones declined; after one year, newly produced T cells mostly supplied diversity.

This chain joins TRBV20-1 and TRBJ2-2; possible D gene TRBD1, 5 bases. Sequenced here: PBMCs, sampled before TCRalphabeta/CD19-depleted stem cell transplant. This receptor was identified in a girl aged 2 to 9 with aplastic anemia, due to receive a stem cell transplant. The CDR3 sequence: CSARQGWSTGELFF. The CDR3 nucleotides are TGCAGTGCTAGACAGGGTTGGAGCACCGGGGAGCTGTTTTTT.